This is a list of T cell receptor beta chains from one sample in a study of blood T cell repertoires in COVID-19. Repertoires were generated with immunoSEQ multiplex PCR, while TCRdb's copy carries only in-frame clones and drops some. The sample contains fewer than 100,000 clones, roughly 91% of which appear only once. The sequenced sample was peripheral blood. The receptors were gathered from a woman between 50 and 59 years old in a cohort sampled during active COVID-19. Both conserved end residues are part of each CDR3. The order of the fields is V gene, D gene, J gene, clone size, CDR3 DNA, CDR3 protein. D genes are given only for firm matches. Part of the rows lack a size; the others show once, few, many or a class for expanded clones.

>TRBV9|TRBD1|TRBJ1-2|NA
TGTGCCAGCAACTCAGGGACAGGGGGAGAGGCTAACTATGGCTACACCTTC
CASNSGTGGEANYGYTF
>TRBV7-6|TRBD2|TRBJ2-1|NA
TGTGCCAGCAGCTTAAGCGGGAGGAGGTACAATGAGCAGTTCTTC
CASSLSGRRYNEQFF
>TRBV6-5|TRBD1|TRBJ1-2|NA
TGTGCCAGCACCCTGGGACAGTTAGCTAACTATGGCTACACCTTC
CASTLGQLANYGYTF
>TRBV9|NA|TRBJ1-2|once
TGTGCCAGCAGCGCCGGGGGTCGTTATGACTACACCTTC
CASSAGGRYDYTF
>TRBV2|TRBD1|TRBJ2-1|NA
TGTGCCAGCAGTGGACAGGGGTCCTACAATGAGCAGTTCTTC
CASSGQGSYNEQFF
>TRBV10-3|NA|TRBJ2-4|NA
TGTGCCATCGGGAGAGGACCGGAAAACATTCAGTACTTC
CAIGRGPENIQYF
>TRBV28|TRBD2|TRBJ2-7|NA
TGTGCCAGCAGCACCACCGGGACTAGCGCTTCCGAGCAGTACTTC
CASSTTGTSASEQYF
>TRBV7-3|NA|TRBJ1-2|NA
TGTGCCAGCAGCTTGCCAGATTATGGCTACACCTTC
CASSLPDYGYTF
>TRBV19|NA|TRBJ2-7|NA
TGTGCCAGTAGTCTCCGGGGTCCCAGCTCCGAGCAGTACTTC
CASSLRGPSSEQYF
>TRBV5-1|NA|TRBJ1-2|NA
TGCGCCAGCAGCTTGGACCTCAGGGGTGGCTATGGCTACACCTTC
CASSLDLRGGYGYTF
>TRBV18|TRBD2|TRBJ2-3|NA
TGTGCCAGCTCACGCGGGGCGGGGGGCACAGATACGCAGTATTTT
CASSRGAGGTDTQYF
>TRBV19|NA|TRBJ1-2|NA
TGTGCCAGTAGTATGGGGCTCGTGTATGGCTACACCTTC
CASSMGLVYGYTF
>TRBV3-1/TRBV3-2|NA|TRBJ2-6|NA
TGTGCCAGCACCCTCGTCGGAGGCGCGTTAAGCTCTGGGGCCAACGTCCTGACTTTC
CASTLVGGALSSGANVLTF
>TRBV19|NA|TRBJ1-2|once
TGTGCCAGTAGTAGAGGCAGGGCTAACTATGGCTACACCTTC
CASSRGRANYGYTF
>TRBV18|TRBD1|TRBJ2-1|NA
TGTGCCAGCTCACCCCCCCGACGGCAGGGGGTTGGCAATGAGCAGTTCTTC
CASSPPRRQGVGNEQFF
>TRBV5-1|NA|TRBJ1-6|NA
TGCGCCAGCAGCTTGTCCGGGGGGACCTATAATTCACCCCTCCACTTT
CASSLSGGTYNSPLHF
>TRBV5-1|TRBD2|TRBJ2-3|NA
TGCGCCAGCAGCCAAGGACTAGCCGTAGATACGCAGTATTTT
CASSQGLAVDTQYF
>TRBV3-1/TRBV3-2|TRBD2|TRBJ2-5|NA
TGTGCCAGCAGCCAAGTGGGACTAGCTCGAGAGACCCAGTACTTC
CASSQVGLARETQYF
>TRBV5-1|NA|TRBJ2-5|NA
TGCGCCAGCAGCACAGGTGGCCAAGAGACCCAGTACTTC
CASSTGGQETQYF
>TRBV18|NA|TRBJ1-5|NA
TGTGCCAGCTCATTCACAGGGTTAGGCAATCAGCCCCAGCATTTT
CASSFTGLGNQPQHF
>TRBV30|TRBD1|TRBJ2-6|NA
TGTGCCTGCCCCGGTGGGGGACAGGAGCCCTCTGGGGCCAACGTCCTGACTTTC
CACPGGGQEPSGANVLTF
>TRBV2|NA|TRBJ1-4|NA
TGTGCCAGCACTTCACAGGGTCTTAATGAAAAACTGTTTTTT
CASTSQGLNEKLFF
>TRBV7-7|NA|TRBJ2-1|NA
TGTGCTAGCAGCTTAGAAGTAGGTCTAGCGCTCAATGAGCAGTTCTTC
CASSLEVGLALNEQFF
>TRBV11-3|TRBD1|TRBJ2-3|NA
TGTGCCAGCAGCTTCCCCCCAGGGGGTCGAACAGATACGCAGTATTTT
CASSFPPGGRTDTQYF
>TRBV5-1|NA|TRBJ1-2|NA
TGCGCCAGCAGCTTGATGGGGGGAAGCTATGGCTACACCTTC
CASSLMGGSYGYTF
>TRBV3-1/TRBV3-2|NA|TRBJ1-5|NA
TGTGCCAGCAGCCAAGACGGGGGCAATCAGCCCCAGCATTTT
CASSQDGGNQPQHF
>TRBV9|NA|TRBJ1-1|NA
TGTGCCAGCAGCGTAGCCCCACAGGGTTTCTTGAACACTGAAGCTTTCTTT
CASSVAPQGFLNTEAFF
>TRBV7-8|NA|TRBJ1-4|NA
TGTGCCAGCAGCGACAGAACAACTAATGAAAAACTGTTTTTT
CASSDRTTNEKLFF
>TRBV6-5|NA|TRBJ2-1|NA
TGTGCCAGCAAGAGGTGGGGAGATGAGCAGTTCTTC
CASKRWGDEQFF
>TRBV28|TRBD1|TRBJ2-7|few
TGTGCCAGCAGTTTATGGGGGACAGGGCCCTACGAGCAGTACTTC
CASSLWGTGPYEQYF
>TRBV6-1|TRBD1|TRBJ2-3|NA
TGTGCCAGCAGTGAAGGTCATGGGACAGGGGGCACAGATACGCAGTATTTT
CASSEGHGTGGTDTQYF
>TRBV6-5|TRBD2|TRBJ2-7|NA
TGTGCCAGCAGTTCTATACGGACTAGCGGATCTTACGAGCAGTACTTC
CASSSIRTSGSYEQYF
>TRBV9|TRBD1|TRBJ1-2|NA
TGTGCCAGCAGCGTAGGGACAGGGGGCGTGGACTATGGCTACACCTTC
CASSVGTGGVDYGYTF
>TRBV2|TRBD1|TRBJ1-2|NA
TGTGCCAGCAGATCGGACAGGGGAGGTGGCTACACCTTC
CASRSDRGGGYTF